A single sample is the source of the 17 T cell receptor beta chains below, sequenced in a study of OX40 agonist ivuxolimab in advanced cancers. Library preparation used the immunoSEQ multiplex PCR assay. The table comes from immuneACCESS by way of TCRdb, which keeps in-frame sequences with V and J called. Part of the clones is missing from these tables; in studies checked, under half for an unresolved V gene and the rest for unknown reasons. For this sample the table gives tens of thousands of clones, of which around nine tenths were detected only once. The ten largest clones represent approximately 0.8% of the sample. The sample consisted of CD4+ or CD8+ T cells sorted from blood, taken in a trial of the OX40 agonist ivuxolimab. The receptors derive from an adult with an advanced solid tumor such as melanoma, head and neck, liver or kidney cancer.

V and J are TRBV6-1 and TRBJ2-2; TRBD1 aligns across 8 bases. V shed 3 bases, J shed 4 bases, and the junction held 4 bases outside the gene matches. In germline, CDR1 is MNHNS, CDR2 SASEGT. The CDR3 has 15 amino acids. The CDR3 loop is CASSDQGAGTGELFF. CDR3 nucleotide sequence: TGTGCCAGCAGTGATCAGGGGGCCGGCACCGGGGAGCTGTTTTTT.

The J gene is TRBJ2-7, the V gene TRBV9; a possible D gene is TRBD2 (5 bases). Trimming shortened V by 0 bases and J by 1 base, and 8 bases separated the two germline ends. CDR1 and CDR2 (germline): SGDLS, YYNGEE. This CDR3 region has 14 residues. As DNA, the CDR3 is TGTGCCAGCAGCGTAGACGAGGGATCCTACGAGCAGTACTTC. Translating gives CASSVDEGSYEQYF.

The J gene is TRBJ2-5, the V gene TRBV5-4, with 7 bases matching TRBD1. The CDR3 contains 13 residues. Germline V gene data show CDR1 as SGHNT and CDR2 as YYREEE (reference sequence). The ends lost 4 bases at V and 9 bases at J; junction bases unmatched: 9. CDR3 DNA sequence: TGTGCCAGCAGCCCGGGACAGTTCGGGGCCCAGTACTTC. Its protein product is CASSPGQFGAQYF.

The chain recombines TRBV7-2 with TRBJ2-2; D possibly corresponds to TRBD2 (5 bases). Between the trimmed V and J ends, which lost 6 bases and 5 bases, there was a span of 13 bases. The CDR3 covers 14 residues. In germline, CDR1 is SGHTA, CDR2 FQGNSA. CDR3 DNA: TGTGCCAGCAGTACGGGCACGGGAACCGGGGAGCTGTTTTTT. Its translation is CASSTGTGTGELFF.

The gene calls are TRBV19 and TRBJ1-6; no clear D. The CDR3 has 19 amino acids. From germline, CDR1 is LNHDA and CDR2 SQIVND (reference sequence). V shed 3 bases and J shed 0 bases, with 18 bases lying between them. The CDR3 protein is CASSMVFPARSSYNSPLHF. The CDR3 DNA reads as TGTGCCAGTAGTATGGTATTCCCCGCCAGGAGCTCCTATAATTCACCCCTCCACTTT.

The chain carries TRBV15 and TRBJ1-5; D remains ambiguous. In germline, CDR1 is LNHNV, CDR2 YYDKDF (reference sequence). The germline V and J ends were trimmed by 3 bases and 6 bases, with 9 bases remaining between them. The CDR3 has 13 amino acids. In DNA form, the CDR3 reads TGTGCCACCAGCAGGGAAAGGCTTCAGCCCCAGCATTTT. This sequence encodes CATSRERLQPQHF. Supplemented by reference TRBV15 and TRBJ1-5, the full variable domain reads DAMVIQNPRYQVTQFGKPVTLSCSQTLNHNVMYWYQQKSSQAPKLLFHYYDKDFNNEADTPDNFQSRRPNTSFCFLDIRSPGLGDTAMYLCATSRERLQPQHFGDGTRLSIL.

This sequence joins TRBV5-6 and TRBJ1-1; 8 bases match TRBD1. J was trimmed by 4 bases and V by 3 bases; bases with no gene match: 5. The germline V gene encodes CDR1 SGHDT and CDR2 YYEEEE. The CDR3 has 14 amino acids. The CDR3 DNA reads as TGTGCCAGCAGCTCGACAGGGGTAGGCACTGAAGCTTTCTTT. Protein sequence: CASSSTGVGTEAFF.

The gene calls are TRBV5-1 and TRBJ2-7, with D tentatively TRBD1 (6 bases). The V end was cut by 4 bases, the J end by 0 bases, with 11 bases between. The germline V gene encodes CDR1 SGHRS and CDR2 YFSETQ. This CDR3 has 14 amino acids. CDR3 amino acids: CASSPGAFSYEQYF. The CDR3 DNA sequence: TGCGCCAGCAGCCCAGGGGCCTTCTCCTACGAGCAGTACTTC.

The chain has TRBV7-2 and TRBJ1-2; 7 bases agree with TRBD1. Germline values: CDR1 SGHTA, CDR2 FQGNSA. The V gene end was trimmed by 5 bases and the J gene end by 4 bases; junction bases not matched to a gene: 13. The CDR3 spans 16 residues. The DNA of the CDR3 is TGTGCCAGCAGCCCTCGCCCCCGACAGGGCCCCTATGGCTACACCTTC. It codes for CASSPRPRQGPYGYTF.

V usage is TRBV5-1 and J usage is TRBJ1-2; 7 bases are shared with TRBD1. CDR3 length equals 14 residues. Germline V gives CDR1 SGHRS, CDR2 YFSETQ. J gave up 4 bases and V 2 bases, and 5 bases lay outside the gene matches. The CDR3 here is CASSLGGKGYGYTF. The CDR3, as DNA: TGCGCCAGCAGCTTAGGGGGCAAGGGCTATGGCTACACCTTC. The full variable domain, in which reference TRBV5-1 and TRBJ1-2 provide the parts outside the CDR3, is KAGVTQTPRYLIKTRGQQVTLSCSPISGHRSVSWYQQTPGQGLQFLFEYFSETQRNKGNFPGRFSGRQFSNSRSEMNVSTLELGDSALYLCASSLGGKGYGYTFGSGTRLTVV.

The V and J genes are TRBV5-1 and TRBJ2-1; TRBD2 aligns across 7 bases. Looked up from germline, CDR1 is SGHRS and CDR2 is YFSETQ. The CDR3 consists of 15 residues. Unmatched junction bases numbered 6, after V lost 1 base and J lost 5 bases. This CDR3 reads CASSLSPAGNNEQFF. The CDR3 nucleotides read TGCGCCAGCAGCTTGTCGCCAGCGGGGAACAATGAGCAGTTCTTC.

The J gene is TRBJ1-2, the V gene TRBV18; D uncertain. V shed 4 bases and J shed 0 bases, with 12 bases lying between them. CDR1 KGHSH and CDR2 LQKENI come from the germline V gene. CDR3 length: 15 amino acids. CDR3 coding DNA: TGTGCCAGCTCACGACTGGAGGTAGCTAACTATGGCTACACCTTC. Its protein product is CASSRLEVANYGYTF.

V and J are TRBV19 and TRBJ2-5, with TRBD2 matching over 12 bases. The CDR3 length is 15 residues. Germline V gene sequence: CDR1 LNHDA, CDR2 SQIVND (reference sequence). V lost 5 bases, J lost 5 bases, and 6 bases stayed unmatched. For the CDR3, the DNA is TGTGCCAGTAGTTCACTAGCGGGAGGTAGGGAGACCCAGTACTTC. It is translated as CASSSLAGGRETQYF.

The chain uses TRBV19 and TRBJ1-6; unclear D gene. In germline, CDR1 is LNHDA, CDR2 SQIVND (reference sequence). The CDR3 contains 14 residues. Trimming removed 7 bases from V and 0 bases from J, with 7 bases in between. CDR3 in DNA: TGTGCCAGTACCGCGAGCTCCTATAATTCACCCCTCCACTTT. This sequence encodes CASTASSYNSPLHF.

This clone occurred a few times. Here the CDR3 DNA reads TGTGCCAGCAGCACAGGGCTTGCGGGCAATCAGCCCCAGCATTTT. This translates into CASSTGLAGNQPQHF. The chain carries TRBV2 and TRBJ1-5; a weak D match, TRBD1 (6 bases). The CDR3 extends over 15 amino acids. V lost 6 bases and J lost 2, with 14 bases in between. Germline CDR1 and CDR2: SNHLY and FYNNEI.

This CDR3 reads CASSLGTADNEQFF. DNA for the CDR3: TGTGCCAGTAGCCTCGGGACAGCAGACAATGAGCAGTTCTTC. The genes are TRBV19 and TRBJ2-1; 7 nucleotides line up with TRBD1. V was pared by 6 bases and J by 5 bases, with 7 bases of the junction left unmatched. In germline, CDR1 is LNHDA, CDR2 SQIVND (reference sequence). CDR3 length equals 14 residues.

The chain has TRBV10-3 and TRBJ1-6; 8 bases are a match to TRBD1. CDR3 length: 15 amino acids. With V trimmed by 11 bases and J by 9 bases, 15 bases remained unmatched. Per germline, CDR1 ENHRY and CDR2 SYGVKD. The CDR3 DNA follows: TGTGCCTCCCGGTCGGGCGACAGGGGTAGTTCACCCCTCCACTTT. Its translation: CASRSGDRGSSPLHF.